This T cell receptor (beta chain) was identified in a study of PD-L1 blockade in urothelial cancer listed by TCRdb under 2017. The study in broad terms: Every patient began therapy at some point between 2013 and 2015 and was given atezolizumab 1,200 mg intravenously every 3 weeks. Some 30 patients had pretreatment blood TCR-seq, approximately 24 had at least one posttreatment blood collection, and approximately 24 had tumor TCR-seq. Durable clinical benefit was defined as progression-free survival longer than 6 months, and TCR features were also tested against progression-free and overall survival. Blood samples yielded a median of approximately 150,000 T cells and more than 80,000 unique TCRs, with median clonality around 0.084. Pretreatment tumor samples, along with matched peripheral blood collected serially before and after atezolizumab treatment, underwent TCR sequencing. In the same patients, pretreatment tumors underwent whole exome sequencing and RNA sequencing in addition to TCR sequencing. The study was an exploratory multi-omic analysis of somatic, immune and clinical correlates of response to PD-L1 blockade with atezolizumab in urothelial cancer. Patients had an ECOG performance status of 0 or 1 and had received between 0 and 3 prior chemotherapy regimens. Durable clinical benefit was achieved by nine patients and was not achieved by 20 patients. About 85% of the roughly 29 patients were identified as males with urothelial cancer of bladder origin, and a prior smoking history was reported by 18 of 29 patients. Blood samples were analyzed at 3 weeks after treatment start (second dose) and at 6 weeks after treatment start.

Results the study describes overall, beyond this receptor: Because of the small sample size (n of about 30) and the many exploratory analyses performed, the results are intended to be regarded as hypothesis-generating. At 3 weeks after the start of treatment, tumor-associated TCR clones in peripheral blood had expanded more in patients with durable benefit (n of about 22, p = 0.022). Improved progression-free and overall survival was found to be associated with pretreatment peripheral blood TCR clonality below the median.

In light of the paper, this sample's time point label describes: peripheral blood 6 weeks after treatment start. A total of around 30 patients with locally advanced or metastatic urothelial carcinoma, treated at Memorial Sloan Kettering on a trial protocol, made up the cohort. Peripheral blood mononuclear cells were collected pretreatment and during treatment, with between 1 and 8 total time points obtained per patient. The Qiagen DNeasy Blood extraction kit was used to purify genomic DNA from total PBMCs and tumor samples. PBMCs were collected pretreatment and during treatment, and were isolated and stored as previously described. Synthetic TCR analog templates were spiked into each PCR to estimate absolute template abundance from read counts. The immunoSEQ assay used bias-controlled V and J gene primers to amplify TCRbeta CDR3 regions from genomic DNA. Rearranged TCRbeta segments were sequenced at approximately 20X coverage. Per the authors' processing: Sequencing errors were corrected by clustering and CDR3s were annotated against IMGT to assign V, D and J genes. Downstream analyses used only productive TCRbeta rearrangements and left out out-of-frame or stop-codon sequences. Clonality was calculated as one minus the Shannon entropy normalized by the log of the number of unique productive sequences. Fisher's exact test with Benjamini-Hochberg correction, at a threshold of adjusted p below 0.01, was used to find clones that differed between time points or between blood and tumor. This is the immuneACCESS table as TCRdb keeps it, with only in-frame sequences that have V and J called. A part of the clones is gone; compared with another copy, unresolved V genes explain less than half, and the rest is unexplained. The V and J calls and clone size come from that table; D and trimming were worked out from the DNA. For this sample the table gives some 75,000 clones, of which around 93% were detected only once. The ten largest clones take up roughly 0.9% of the sample.

This clone has only one observation. The antigen this receptor binds is unknown. Base qualities were left out, and no much larger clone turns up one base away. Reading the germline V gene gives CDR1 MDHEN and CDR2 SYDVKM. Trimmed from V: 6 bases; trimmed from J: 2 bases; junction bases lacking a gene match: 14. The CDR3 sequence holds 18 residues, the cysteine and phenylalanine included. The DNA shown is the 54-base CDR3, in frame from base 1. The chain links TRBV28 with TRBJ2-7, with 12 central nucleotides matching TRBD1. The sequence derives from an elderly woman with urothelial cancer. The specimen comprised PBMCs, sampled around atezolizumab (anti-PD-L1) treatment. The DNA reads TGTGCCAGCAGAACCGGGACAGGGGGCGCCGTTTTCACCTACGAGCAGTACTTC. Its product reads: CASRTGTGGAVFTYEQYF. The full variable domain, with segments outside the CDR3 supplied by the reference TRBV28 and TRBJ2-7 proteins, appears as DVKVTQSSRYLVKRTGEKVFLECVQDMDHENMFWYRQDPGLGLRLIYFSYDVKMKEKGDIPEGYSVSREKKERFSLILESASTNQTSMYLCASRTGTGGAVFTYEQYFGPGTRLTVT.